This T cell receptor beta chain was retrieved from a study of regulatory T cells in long-lasting Graves disease. Sample time point: newly diagnosed GD, antithyroid drugs for less than 3 months. Preparation of the TCR library used RNA extracted from PBMCs. Arm-PCR with iRepertoire HTBI primers amplified the CDR3 regions for these TCR beta libraries. TCRdb re-called the multiplex PCR reads through MiXCR, storing one row per CDR3 protein. The repertoire holds 350,000 to 500,000 distinct CDR3 sequences, with 11% to 15% as singletons. This clonotype was counted a few times. Its antigen is currently unknown. V was pared by 0 bases and J by 1 base, with 10 bases between. CDR1 KGHDR and CDR2 SFDVKD come from the germline V gene. The CDR3 has 16 residues. Findings of the study overall: Possibly, accuracy suffered from the small sample size.

In addition, the sample was reused for a study of T cells in Graves' hyperthyroidism and ophthalmopathy. In that study: Participants, patients aged 18 to 65, had newly diagnosed hyperthyroidism with a duration under 2 months.

The sequence came from a woman aged 50 to 60 with Graves disease. The chain carries TRBV24-1 and TRBJ2-3, with a weak D call TRBD2 (6 bases). This specimen consisted of peripheral blood mononuclear cells (PBMCs), obtained at new diagnosis, from a patient treated with antithyroid drugs. CDR3 nucleotides: TGTGCCACCAGTGATTTGCGGTCGGGGGGCACAGATACGCAGTATTTT. It specifies CATSDLRSGGTDTQYF.